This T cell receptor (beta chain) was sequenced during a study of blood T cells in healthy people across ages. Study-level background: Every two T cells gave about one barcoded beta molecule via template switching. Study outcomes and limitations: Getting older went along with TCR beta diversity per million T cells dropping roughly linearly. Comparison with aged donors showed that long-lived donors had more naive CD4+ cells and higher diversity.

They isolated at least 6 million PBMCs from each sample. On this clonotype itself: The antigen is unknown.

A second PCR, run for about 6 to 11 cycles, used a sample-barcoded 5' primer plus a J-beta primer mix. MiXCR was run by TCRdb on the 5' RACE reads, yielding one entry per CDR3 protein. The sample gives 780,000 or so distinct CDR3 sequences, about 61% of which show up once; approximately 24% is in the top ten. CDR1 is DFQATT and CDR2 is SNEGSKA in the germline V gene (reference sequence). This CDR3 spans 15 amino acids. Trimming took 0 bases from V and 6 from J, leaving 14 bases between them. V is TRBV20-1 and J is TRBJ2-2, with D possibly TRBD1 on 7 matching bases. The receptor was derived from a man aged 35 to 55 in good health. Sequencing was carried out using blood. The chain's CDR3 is CSARDDGRGAGELFF. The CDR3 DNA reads TGCAGTGCTAGAGACGATGGCAGGGGGGCCGGGGAGCTGTTTTTT.